The present T cell receptor (beta chain) was sequenced within a study of OX40 agonist ivuxolimab in advanced cancers. Regarding the study as a whole: In general, CD8+ T cells held more expanded clones than CD4+ did, on average. At 0.1 to 3.0 mg/kg, CD4+ and CD8+ blood T cells expanded clonally by week 6.

TCRdb keeps only in-frame clones here, not all; method: immunoSEQ multiplex PCR. This sample has tens of thousands of clones; around 85% occur once, and the top ten carry about 0.83%. There are 14 residues in the CDR3. The germline V gene encodes CDR1 MDHEN and CDR2 SYDVKM. V gave up 8 bases and J gave up 8 bases; unmatched junction bases: 9. This clone appeared a few times. Its antigen is not identified. This clonotype was sampled from an adult with an advanced solid tumor such as melanoma, head and neck, liver or kidney cancer. This specimen was CD4+ or CD8+ T cells sorted from blood, taken in a trial of the OX40 agonist ivuxolimab. This chain uses TRBV28 with TRBJ1-6; TRBD1 matches 7 bases. This CDR3 reads CASGIGGTYSPLHF. CDR3 bases: TGTGCCAGCGGAATAGGGGGCACTTATTCACCCCTCCACTTT.